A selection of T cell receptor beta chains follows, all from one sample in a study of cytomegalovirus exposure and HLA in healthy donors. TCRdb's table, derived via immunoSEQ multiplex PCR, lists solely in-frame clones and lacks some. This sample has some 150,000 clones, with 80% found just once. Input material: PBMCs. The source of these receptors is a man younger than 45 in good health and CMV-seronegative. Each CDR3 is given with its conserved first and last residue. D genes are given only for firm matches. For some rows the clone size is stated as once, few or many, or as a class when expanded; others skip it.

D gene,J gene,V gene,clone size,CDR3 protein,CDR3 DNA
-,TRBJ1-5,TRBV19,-,CASSPQDRPRDPQHF,TGTGCCAGTAGTCCGCAGGACAGACCCAGGGATCCCCAGCATTTT
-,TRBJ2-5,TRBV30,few,CAWSGAGGGRETQYF,TGTGCCTGGAGTGGGGCGGGTGGGGGCCGAGAGACCCAGTACTTC
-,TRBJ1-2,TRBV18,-,CASSPGGYGYTF,TGTGCCAGCTCACCGGGAGGGTATGGCTACACCTTC
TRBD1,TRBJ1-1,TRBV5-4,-,CASSLGQGASGAFF,TGTGCCAGCAGCTTGGGGCAGGGGGCGTCGGGAGCTTTCTTT
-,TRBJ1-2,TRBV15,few,CATSQRGYGYTF,TGTGCCACCAGTCAAAGGGGCTATGGCTACACCTTC
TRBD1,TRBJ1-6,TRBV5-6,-,CASSQGQDNSPLHF,TGTGCCAGCAGCCAGGGACAGGATAATTCACCCCTCCACTTT
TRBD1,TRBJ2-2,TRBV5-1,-,CASSSGQVNTGELFF,TGCGCCAGCAGCTCCGGACAGGTGAACACCGGGGAGCTGTTTTTT
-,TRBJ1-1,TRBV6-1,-,CASSEQGMNTEAFF,TGTGCCAGCAGTGAACAGGGGATGAACACTGAAGCTTTCTTT
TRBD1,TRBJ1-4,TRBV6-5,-,CASSYTGTENEKLFF,TGTGCCAGCAGTTACACCGGGACAGAGAATGAAAAACTGTTTTTT
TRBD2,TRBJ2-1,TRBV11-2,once,CASSSQRGGYEQFF,TGTGCCAGCAGCTCTCAGCGGGGGGGCTATGAGCAGTTCTTC
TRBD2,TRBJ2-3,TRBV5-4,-,CASSSTSVVGTDTQYF,TGTGCCAGCAGCTCGACTAGCGTGGTGGGCACAGATACGCAGTATTTT
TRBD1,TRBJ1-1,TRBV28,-,CASSLPGGDITEAFF,TGTGCCAGCAGTCTCCCAGGGGGCGATATCACTGAAGCTTTCTTT
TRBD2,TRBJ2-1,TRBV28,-,CASSFLGLAGEVEQFF,TGTGCCAGCAGTTTCCTCGGGCTAGCGGGAGAGGTTGAGCAGTTCTTC
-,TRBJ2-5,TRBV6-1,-,CASTREHPKKETQYF,TGTGCCAGCACCCGGGAACACCCGAAAAAAGAGACCCAGTACTTC
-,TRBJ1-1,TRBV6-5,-,CASSPQPGTEAFF,TGTGCCAGCAGCCCTCAGCCGGGGACTGAAGCTTTCTTT
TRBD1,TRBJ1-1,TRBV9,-,CASGGTGVTEAFF,TGTGCCAGCGGCGGGACAGGGGTAACTGAAGCTTTCTTT
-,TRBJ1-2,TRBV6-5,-,CASSYQGAYGYTF,TGTGCCAGCAGTTATCAAGGGGCTTATGGCTACACCTTC
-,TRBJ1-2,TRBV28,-,CASSYDGTPGGYTF,TGTGCCAGCAGTTATGACGGGACACCTGGGGGCTACACCTTC
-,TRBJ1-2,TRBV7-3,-,CASSPSHREVNYGYTF,TGTGCCAGCAGCCCGAGCCACAGGGAAGTGAACTATGGCTACACCTTC
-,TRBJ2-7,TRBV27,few,CASSLNPGYEQYF,TGTGCCAGCAGTTTAAATCCGGGGTACGAGCAGTACTTC
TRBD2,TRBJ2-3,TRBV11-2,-,CASSSELAGVTDTQYF,TGTGCCAGCAGCTCCGAACTAGCGGGAGTCACAGATACGCAGTATTTT
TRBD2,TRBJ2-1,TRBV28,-,CASSSPQRGDDEQFF,TGTGCCAGCAGTTCCCCTCAGCGGGGTGATGATGAGCAGTTCTTC
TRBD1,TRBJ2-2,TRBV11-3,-,CASSFYRQGYTGELFF,TGTGCCAGCAGCTTTTATCGACAGGGCTACACCGGGGAGCTGTTTTTT
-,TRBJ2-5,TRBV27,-,CASSLSPQSEQYF,TGTGCCAGCAGTTTATCCCCCCAGTCGGAGCAGTACTTC